This TCR beta chain was observed in a study of human T cells and chemical hapten exposure. Overall study context: Patch tests applied 0.01% DPC to the upper back and were scored after 6 days.

Time point: patch test 3, about 24 weeks after DPC sensitization. Described treatment: therapeutic diphenylcyclopropenone sensitization with weekly scalp DPC. Extraction yielded total RNA from whole blood (unfractionated). This clonotype was observed a handful of times. As yet, its antigen is unknown. The ends were cut back, 0 bases at V and 4 bases at J, with 12 bases in the middle. Germline lookup yields CDR1 LGHDT and CDR2 YNNKEL (reference sequence). There are 15 residues in the CDR3. TCRdb re-called the RACE reads through MiXCR, storing one row per CDR3 protein. The profile shows about 190,000 distinct CDR3 sequences, around a quarter of them singletons. Study-wide points: There was no change with DPC sensitization in TCRs above 1 in 1000 frequency. Alopecia was present in the donors, so their immune response may differ from healthy people's.

The chain employs TRBV3-1 and TRBJ1-2; D call uncertain. The starting material was whole blood, obtained in connection with sensitization to the hapten diphenylcyclopropenone (DPC). The receptor was derived from a woman aged 40 to 50 with alopecia areata. Some clones in this sample may be carry-over from other donors' samples. The CDR3 is CASSQDGRLGYGYTF. The CDR3 DNA reads TGTGCCAGCAGCCAAGATGGGAGGCTGGGCTATGGCTACACCTTC.